This T cell receptor (beta chain) appears in the sequencing data of a study of T cells in Graves' hyperthyroidism and ophthalmopathy (dated by TCRdb to about 2019). Turning to the overall study: Peripheral blood was collected at initial diagnosis, before any treatment. TCR V-J signatures able to tell the groups apart were searched for in a discovery cohort of 100 patients, of whom over 40 had Graves' ophthalmopathy and 55 to 65 had stable Graves' hyperthyroidism. An independent validation cohort of fewer than 20 hyperthyroidism patients and more than 15 patients who later progressed to ophthalmopathy tested prospective prediction of ophthalmopathy. The 90 to 100 discovery patients were randomly split 7:3 into training and test sets. The study also compared thyroid tissue and blood T-cell repertoires from 6 or 7 Graves' hyperthyroidism patients. Once sampling was done, hyperthyroidism patients were given methimazole at a starting dose of 30 mg daily, whereas ophthalmopathy patients were given high-dose intravenous methylprednisolone. The paper describes TCR Vbeta CDR3 sequencing of roughly 130 peripheral blood samples, made up of 43 ophthalmopathy patients, roughly 75 hyperthyroidism patients and 17 progressor patients. On the study overall, not on this receptor specifically: In validation, progression to ophthalmopathy was predicted by the model with around 70% sensitivity and 72% to 80% specificity, a median of approximately 6.5 months before onset. A 13 V-J signature model separated ophthalmopathy from stable hyperthyroidism, with approximately 86% sensitivity and approximately 81% specificity in cross-validation and 80%/75% in testing. Sample size was not statistically predetermined, and blinding of investigators to group allocation was not performed. Most expanded thyroid clonotypes (frequency above 0.001) were also found in blood, which suggests that blood repertoires may mirror thyroid immune responses.

Amplification of TCR beta CDR3 regions was carried out from RNA transcripts. A first-round RT-PCR of the TCR CDR3 used the HTBI primer set with the Qiagen OneStep RT-PCR kit. Libraries were constructed in a second round of multiplex PCR, after which size selection and purification were carried out. Paired-end sequencing of the libraries was performed with 100 bp reads on an Illumina HiSeq2000. In the original analysis: SOAPnuke was used to process the raw data, with reads discarded if the reads contained adapters or uncalled bases, had a mean Phred below 15, or lacked an exact constant-primer or identifier match. High-quality paired reads were merged using COPE v1.2.5, and each unique nucleotide sequence was defined as a clonotype. MiTCR v1.1 was used to align clonotypes to the IMGT TRBV, TRBD and TRBJ reference segments. Analysis was restricted to V-J combinations with a frequency above 0.0001, which covered roughly 99% of repertoires. A TCS score was defined as the ratio of F50 (clonal expansion) to E x V (chaos), with BLOSUM62-based TCRdist applied between CDR3 peptides within each V-J. Welch's t-statistics and random forest reduced 450 to 600 V-J features to under 15, which were used in a naive Bayes classifier (R e1071). TCRdb itself trimmed the public reads at Q25 with fastp, ran MiXCR and retained productive beta chains. Each entry merges the rows of one CDR3 protein and shows their most common DNA and genes. The V and J calls shown here were made by TCRdb, not taken from the authors' results. Within this sample are roughly 660,000 distinct CDR3 sequences, with 15% to 20% of them counted one time only. The top ten constitute 15% of the sample.

Taken from the germline V gene, the CDR1 and CDR2 loops are SGHRS and YFSETQ. Trimming leaves V shorter by 5 bases and J shorter by 2 bases, with the junction holding 13 bases beyond the gene matches. Spanning cysteine to phenylalanine, the CDR3 consists of 17 amino acids. The sequence is cut down to CDR3 DNA, 51 bases in frame from base 1. This clonotype was counted at least ten times. Its antigen remains unidentified. It has no much larger one-base neighbor in the sample; base qualities were not kept. Stable Graves' hyperthyroidism was defined as no progression to ophthalmopathy during 18 months of follow-up. Hyperthyroidism patients were newly diagnosed, with disease duration under 2 months, and aged 18 to 65 years. The study excluded patients with uncontrolled infections, other autoimmune diseases, pregnancy or lactation. Clinical symptoms, serum thyroxine and TRAb, thyroid ultrasound, and orbital computed tomography formed the basis for the diagnoses. Ficoll-Paque density gradient centrifugation was used to isolate PBMCs from about 10 ml of fresh peripheral blood. Total RNA was extracted using Trizol reagent, and RNA quality was assessed on an Agilent 2100 Bioanalyzer.

The sequencing input was blood. The chain links TRBV5-1 with TRBJ2-3, with 8 bases in between that match TRBD2. This clonotype was obtained from a man aged 45 to 65 with Graves' hyperthyroidism. The DNA sequence is given as TGCGCCAGCAGTACTCATGACAGAGCGGGGGCCACAGATACGCAGTATTTT. Translated, it reads CASSTHDRAGATDTQYF.